This T cell receptor beta chain came from a study of T cell responses to AZD1222 COVID-19 vaccine (dated by TCRdb to 2020 to 2023). Background for the entire study: TCR sequencing covered over 230 trial participants: approximately 200 given two doses of AZD1222 and around 26 given two doses of MenACWY control vaccine. Enrollment into the trials was organized by age into subgroups of 18-55, 56-69 and 70-plus years, and those subgroups contained roughly 150, 30 and 60 TCR-sequenced participants, respectively.

From its cysteine to its phenylalanine, the CDR3 spans 15 amino acids. Of all the DNA, just the CDR3 is kept, 45 bases in frame from base 1. Reading the germline V gene gives CDR1 MNHEY and CDR2 SVGAGI. At the junction V is shortened by 2 bases and J by 6 bases; bases outside the gene matches: 6. Overall study outcomes, separate from this receptor: Reportedly, close to half of the unique spike-specific TCRs recognized epitopes lying outside the regions that are mutated in the B.1.351 and B.1.1.7 variants. Most participants were white British and females outnumbered males, and the authors suggested that clonal diversity may have been underestimated. After two AZD1222 doses, spike-specific TCR breadth and depth were significantly higher than at day 0 and than in MenACWY recipients. Because no day 14 peak-response samples were available, repertoires were characterized only after the peak T cell response. Vaccine-associated CD4 TCRs spanned the whole spike protein, with dominant responses in regions 160-218 and 743-854. In the small 56-69-year group, the increase in depth fell short of significance, most likely because of low power. Only five to seven AZD1222 recipients were SARS-CoV-2 seropositive at baseline, limiting conclusions about previously exposed vaccinees.

The CDR3 regions of human TCRbeta chains were analyzed by immunosequencing. Processing in the source paper ran as follows. Repertoire TCRs were matched against a reference library of SARS-CoV-2-specific TCRs generated with the MIRA antigen-specificity platform. Breadth was defined as the fraction of unique TCRs that were SARS-CoV-2-associated. Depth was defined as the fraction of total T cells that were SARS-CoV-2-associated. Using the MIRA data, each spike-specific TCR was assigned both to the spike region to which the TCR was reactive and to a CD4 or CD8 class. Log10-transformed breadth and depth values were compared by one-way ANOVA with Sidak's multiple comparisons tests. TCRdb obtained this table from immuneACCESS and retained in-frame rearrangements with V and J assigned. These tables miss some clones; where compared with another copy, unresolved V genes account for less than half of the shortfall, and the remainder is unexplained. The V and J calls and clone size were taken over from that table, and D and trimming were inferred from the DNA. The sample contains around 200,000 clones, roughly 92% of them found a single time. The top ten hold approximately 1.5% of the sample.

The sample's time point label is to be understood as: about 28 days (+/-7) after the second vaccine dose. Because spike-specific TCR depth and breadth did not differ between the two schedules, AZD1222 recipients who got a second dose at roughly 4 weeks were pooled with those who got a second dose at roughly 12 weeks. Samples from vaccinated people were obtained from the UK trials COV001 and COV002, which included a single-blind randomized controlled phase 2/3 trial of AZD1222 (ChAdOx1 nCoV-19) in healthy adults. For TCRbeta chain sequencing, PBMC samples were collected from trial participants at day 0 and at day 28 after the second dose. This clone was observed once. Which antigen it targets is not known. No base qualities exist here, and no much larger clone lies one base off it.

This clonotype was sampled from an adult who received the AZD1222 COVID-19 vaccine. Recombination linked TRBV6-5 to TRBJ2-1, and 8 junction bases match TRBD2. Sequencing used peripheral blood, obtained 28 days after the second AZD1222 dose. The CDR3 protein: CASSYGTSGVNEQFF. The DNA is TGTGCCAGCAGTTACGGTACTAGCGGTGTCAATGAGCAGTTCTTC.